The T cell receptor beta chain described here comes from a study of Ad26.COV2.S vaccination and SARS-CoV-2 variants. Study overall: Intramuscular Ad26.COV2.S doses were given once or twice, 56 days apart.

Documented treatment: roughly 19 received Ad26.COV2.S at low or high dose, single or two shots; roughly five received placebo; per-sample allocation not given. It was on day 63 after the first vaccine or placebo injection that samples were taken. Here immunoSEQ multiplex PCR was the method, and the copy in TCRdb shows in-frame clones only, minus some. In the table there are hundreds of thousands of clones, about nine tenths of which are singletons. The CDR3 consists of 15 residues. V was cut by 2 bases and J by 2 bases, with 10 bases left in between. Germline CDR1 SGHVS, CDR2 FNYEAQ. Sequences were derived from peripheral blood, sampled in a trial of Ad26.COV2.S vaccine versus placebo. The receptor was derived from a person between 18 and 60 years old who received the Ad26.COV2.S COVID-19 vaccine or a placebo. The gene calls are TRBV7-6 and TRBJ2-1; D gene uncertain. CDR3 coding DNA: TGTGCCAGCAGCTTATTAATAGGCCCCTACAATGAGCAGTTCTTC. Protein: CASSLLIGPYNEQFF. The complete variable domain, with remaining parts taken from reference TRBV7-6 and TRBJ2-1, reads GAGVSQSPRYKVTKRGQDVALRCDPISGHVSLYWYRQALGQGPEFLTYFNYEAQQDKSGLPNDRFSAERPEGSISTLTIQRTEQRDSAMYRCASSLLIGPYNEQFFGPGTRLTVL.